The 4 T cell receptor beta chains reported below all come from one sample, sequenced in a study of T cells in Graves' hyperthyroidism and ophthalmopathy. Amplification of TCR beta CDR3 regions was performed using RNA transcripts as template. Carried out on the TCR CDR3, a first-round RT-PCR used the HTBI primer set. TCRdb called the multiplex PCR reads again in MiXCR, with one record for every CDR3 protein. The top ten clones hold around 5.4% of a sample with approximately 620,000 distinct CDR3 sequences, approximately 15% of them seen once. Sequenced input: blood. Receptors were obtained from a woman aged 25 to 39 with Graves' hyperthyroidism that later progressed to Graves' ophthalmopathy.

A few counts support this clonotype. The gene calls are TRBV2 and TRBJ2-2, with 11 bases aligning to TRBD2. Germline V gives CDR1 SNHLY, CDR2 FYNNEI. V lost 3 bases and J lost 9; bases outside the gene matches: 21. This CDR3 is built from 20 residues. The chain's CDR3 is CASSDGLAGTPDSSRRELFF. The CDR3, as DNA: TGTGCCAGCAGTGACGGACTAGCGGGCACCCCCGATAGTTCTCGGAGGGAGCTGTTTTTT. The full variable domain, completed using reference TRBV2 and TRBJ2-2, is EPEVTQTPSHQVTQMGQEVILRCVPISNHLYFYWYRQILGQKVEFLVSFYNNEISEKSEIFDDQFSVERPDGSNFTLKIRSTKLEDSAMYFCASSDGLAGTPDSSRRELFFGEGSRLTVL.

V and J are TRBV5-5 and TRBJ1-1; no definite D call. This CDR3 contains 16 residues. Germline CDR1 reads SGHKS; CDR2 reads YYEKEE (reference sequence). Trimming removed 4 bases at V and 4 bases at J, with 20 bases between. CDR3 amino acids: CASSSRGTVAGTEAFF. CDR3 DNA sequence: TGTGCCAGCAGCAGCAGAGGTACGGTGGCGGGCACTGAAGCTTTCTTT. Full variable domain (remainder filled in from reference TRBV5-5 and TRBJ1-1): DAGVTQSPTHLIKTRGQQVTLRCSPISGHKSVSWYQQVLGQGPQFIFQYYEKEERGRGNFPDRFSARQFPNYSSELNVNALLLGDSALYLCASSSRGTVAGTEAFFGQGTRLTVV.

This clonotype was seen at least ten times. This sequence joins TRBV25-1 and TRBJ2-2, with D uncertain. The V gene lost 3 bases and the J gene lost 0 bases, with 11 bases spanning the gap. CDR1 MGHDK and CDR2 SYGVNS come from the germline V gene. CDR3 length: 16 residues. The CDR3 spells CASSDHKVANTGELFF. The DNA of the CDR3 is TGTGCCAGCAGTGACCATAAGGTGGCGAACACCGGGGAGCTGTTTTTT.

This clonotype was seen many times. The J gene is TRBJ1-5, the V gene TRBV6-1; 9 bases are shared with TRBD1. The CDR3 runs to 15 residues. Germline trimming cut 6 bases from V and 5 bases from J; bases unmatched to any gene: 8. Looked up from germline, CDR1 is MNHNS and CDR2 is SASEGT. CDR3 amino acids: CASSPTGTGYQPQHF. DNA of the CDR3: TGTGCCAGCAGCCCAACCGGGACAGGGTATCAGCCCCAGCATTTT.